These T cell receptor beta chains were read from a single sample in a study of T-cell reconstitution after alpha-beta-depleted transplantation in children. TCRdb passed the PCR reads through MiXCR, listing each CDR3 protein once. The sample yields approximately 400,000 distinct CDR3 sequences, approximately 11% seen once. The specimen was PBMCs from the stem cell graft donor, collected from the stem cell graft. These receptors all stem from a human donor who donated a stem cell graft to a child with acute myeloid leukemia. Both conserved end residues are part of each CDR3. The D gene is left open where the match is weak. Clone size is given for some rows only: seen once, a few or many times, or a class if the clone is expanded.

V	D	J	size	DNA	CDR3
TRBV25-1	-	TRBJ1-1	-	TGTGCCAGCAACCCGTCCTGGGGGGCTGAAGCTTTCTTT	CASNPSWGAEAFF
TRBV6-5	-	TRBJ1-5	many	TGTGCCAGCAGTTACATGTCAGGGAGGGAGCCCCAGCATTTT	CASSYMSGREPQHF
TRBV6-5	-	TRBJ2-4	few	TGTGCCAGCAGTTTTTCAGCCAAAAACATTCAGTACTTC	CASSFSAKNIQYF
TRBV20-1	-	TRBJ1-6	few	TGCAGTGCTAGAGCCGGGGGACTGAATAATTCACCCCTCCACTTT	CSARAGGLNNSPLHF
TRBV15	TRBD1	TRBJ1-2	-	TGTGCCACCAGCAGAGGGACAGGGAAATCGAGGATTAACTATGGCTACACCTTC	CATSRGTGKSRINYGYTF
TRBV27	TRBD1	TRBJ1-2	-	TGTGCCAGCAGTAACAGGGGATCACAAGGCTACACCTTC	CASSNRGSQGYTF
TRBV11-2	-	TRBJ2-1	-	TGTGCCAGCAGCTTAGAACCAGCTTTTACCAATGAGCAGTTCTTC	CASSLEPAFTNEQFF
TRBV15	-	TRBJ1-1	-	TGTGCCACCAGCAGAGTTTTTGCGTGGAGGCCTGAAGCTTTCTTT	CATSRVFAWRPEAFF
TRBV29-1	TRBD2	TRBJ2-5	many	TGCAGCGCACTTAGCGCGGGGGGTGAGACCCAGTACTTC	CSALSAGGETQYF
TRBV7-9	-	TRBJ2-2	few	TGTGCCAGCAGCCCGCTCCTCAGGGAAGGAAGCACCGGGGAGCTGTTTTTT	CASSPLLREGSTGELFF
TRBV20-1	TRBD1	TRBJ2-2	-	TGCTGCTGCACCGGGACAGGGGGAACCGGGGAGCTGTTTTTT	CCCTGTGGTGELFF
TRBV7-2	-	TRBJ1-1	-	TGTGCCAGCAGCCCGGCACATCCGGCTCGGAACACTGAAGCTTTCTTT	CASSPAHPARNTEAFF
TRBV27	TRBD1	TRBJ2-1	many	TGTGCCAGCAGCCCAGGACAGGGATACAATGAGCAGTTCTTC	CASSPGQGYNEQFF
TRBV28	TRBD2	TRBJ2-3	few	TGTGCCAGCAGTCCAGTAGCGGGGTTCCCAGATACGCAGTATTTT	CASSPVAGFPDTQYF
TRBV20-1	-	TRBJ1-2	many	TGCAGTGCCGACCTAGAGGACAGCCGATATGGCTACACCTTC	CSADLEDSRYGYTF
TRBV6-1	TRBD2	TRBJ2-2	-	TGTGCCAGCAGGGACGGGGGGGCCGGGGAGCTGTTTTTT	CASRDGGAGELFF
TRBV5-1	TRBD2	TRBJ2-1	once	TGCGCCAGCAGCTTGGCCCTAGCGGGCACCAATGAGCAGTTCTTC	CASSLALAGTNEQFF
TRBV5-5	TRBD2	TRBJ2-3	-	TGTGCCAGCAGCTTGGCATTTAGCGGGAAGAGCACAGATACGCAGTATTTT	CASSLAFSGKSTDTQYF
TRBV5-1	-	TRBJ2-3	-	TGCGCCAGCAGCCCCCGGCCGTCCCAGGGCACAGATACGCAGTATTTT	CASSPRPSQGTDTQYF
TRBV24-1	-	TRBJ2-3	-	TGTGCCACCAGGGACTCCAGGGACACAGATACGCAGTATTTT	CATRDSRDTDTQYF
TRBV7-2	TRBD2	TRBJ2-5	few	TGTGCCAGCAGCTCCCCATTAGGTAGCGGGAGAGTTGAGACCCAGTACTTC	CASSSPLGSGRVETQYF
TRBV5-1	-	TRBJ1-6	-	TGCGCCAGCAGCTCGACAGATTCCCTCCTCCACTTT	CASSSTDSLLHF
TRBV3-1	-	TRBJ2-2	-	TGTGCCAGCAGCCATAGGACAGCGAACACCGGGGAGCTGTTTTTT	CASSHRTANTGELFF
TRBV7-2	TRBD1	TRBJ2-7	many	TGTGCCAGCAGCTCCCGGGACAGGGTTTGGTACGAGCAGTACTTC	CASSSRDRVWYEQYF
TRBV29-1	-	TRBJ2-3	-	TGCAGCGTTGGAGACAGAACGGGGTATACGCAGTATTTT	CSVGDRTGYTQYF
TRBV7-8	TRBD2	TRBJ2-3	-	TGTGCCAGCAGCTTAGCTCTAGCGGGGTTCACCCGCACAGATACGCAGTATTTT	CASSLALAGFTRTDTQYF
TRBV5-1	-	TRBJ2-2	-	TGCGCCAGCAGCTTGCACGGGGGCGCGAACACCGGGGAGCTGTTTTTT	CASSLHGGANTGELFF
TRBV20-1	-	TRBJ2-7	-	TGCAGTGCTACGGGGGCGGCCTACGAGCAGTACTTC	CSATGAAYEQYF
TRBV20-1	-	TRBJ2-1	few	TGCAGTGCTACTAATACGGGAGTTAGGGACAATGAGCAGTTCTTC	CSATNTGVRDNEQFF
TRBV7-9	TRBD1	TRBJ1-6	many	TGTGCCAGCAGCTCAGGACAGGGGAGGTATAATTCACCCCTCCACTTT	CASSSGQGRYNSPLHF
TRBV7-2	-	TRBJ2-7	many	TGTGCCAGCAGCTTAGGACAATTCTCCTACGAGCAGTACTTC	CASSLGQFSYEQYF
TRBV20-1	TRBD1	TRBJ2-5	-	TGCAGTGCTAGAGATCAAGCAGGGGGAGAAGAGACCCAGTACTTC	CSARDQAGGEETQYF
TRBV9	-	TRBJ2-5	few	TGTGCCAGCAGCTCCAGCAGGGCTTTCCAAGAGACCCAGTACTTC	CASSSSRAFQETQYF
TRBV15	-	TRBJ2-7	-	TGTGCCACCAGCAACGAGGCGAGCTCCTACGAGCAGTACTTC	CATSNEASSYEQYF
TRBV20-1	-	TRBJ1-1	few	TGCAGTGCATTTCAGTGGGGCACTGAAGCTTTCTTT	CSAFQWGTEAFF
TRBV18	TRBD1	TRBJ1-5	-	TGTGCCAGCTCCCAGACGACAGGGGGGCGAAATCAGCCCCAGCATTTT	CASSQTTGGRNQPQHF
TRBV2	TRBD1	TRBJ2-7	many	TGTGCCAGCACTAGGACAGGGTTGTCCTACGAGCAGTACTTC	CASTRTGLSYEQYF
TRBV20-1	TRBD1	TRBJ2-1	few	TGCAGTGCCCCGGGACAGTACAATGAGCAGTTCTTC	CSAPGQYNEQFF
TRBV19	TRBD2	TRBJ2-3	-	TGTGCCAGTAGTAGGCGGGACTACCCAGATACGCAGTATTTT	CASSRRDYPDTQYF
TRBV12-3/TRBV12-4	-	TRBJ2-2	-	TGTGCCAGCAGTTTATGGAGAAGGAGAACCGGGGAGCTGTTTTTT	CASSLWRRRTGELFF
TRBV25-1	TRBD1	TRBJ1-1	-	TGTGCCAGCAGTGACAATTTCGTTCGGACAGGGCAGAACACTGAAGCTTTCTTT	CASSDNFVRTGQNTEAFF
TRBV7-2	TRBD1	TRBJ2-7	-	TGTGCCAGCAGCCCGAACCGGGACAGGGGGCGCGAGCAGTACTTC	CASSPNRDRGREQYF
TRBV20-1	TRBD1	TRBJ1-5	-	TGCAGTGCCATACAGGGGTCGGGGGGCAATCAGCCCCAGCATTTT	CSAIQGSGGNQPQHF
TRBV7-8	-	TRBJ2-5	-	TGTGCCAGCAGCTTATCACCAGGGTGGGAGACCCAGTACTTC	CASSLSPGWETQYF
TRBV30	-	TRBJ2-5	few	TGTGCCTGGATTACAGGACCTCCGTACCAAGAGACCCAGTACTTC	CAWITGPPYQETQYF
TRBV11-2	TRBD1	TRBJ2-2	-	TGTGCCAGCAGCTTTAGGGCGACAGGGGGCTTCGCGAACACCGGGGAGCTGTTTTTT	CASSFRATGGFANTGELFF
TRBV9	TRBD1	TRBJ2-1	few	TGTGCCAGCAGCAGATCCGGGACAGGGGTCTATGAGCAGTTCTTC	CASSRSGTGVYEQFF
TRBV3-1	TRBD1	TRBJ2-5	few	TGTGCCAGCAGCCGAGACAGGGGGCCAGAGACCCAGTACTTC	CASSRDRGPETQYF
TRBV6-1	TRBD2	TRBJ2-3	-	TGTGCCACCGGACTAGCGGGTGACACAGATACGCAGTATTTT	CATGLAGDTDTQYF
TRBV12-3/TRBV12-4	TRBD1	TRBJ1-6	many	TGTGCCAGCAGTTGGGGGACAGGCAATTCACCCCTCCACTTT	CASSWGTGNSPLHF
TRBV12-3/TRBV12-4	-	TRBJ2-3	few	TGTGCCAGCAGACAAGAGAGGACGGCTACTAGCACAGATACGCAGTATTTT	CASRQERTATSTDTQYF
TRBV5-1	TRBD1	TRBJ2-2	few	TGCGCCAGCAGCCCAGGACAGGGGGCTACCGGGGAGCTGTTTTTT	CASSPGQGATGELFF
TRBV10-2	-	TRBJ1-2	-	TGCGCCAGCGTAACGGATCAGTATGGCTACACCTTC	CASVTDQYGYTF
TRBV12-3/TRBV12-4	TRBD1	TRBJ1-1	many	TGTGCCAGCGCAGGGGGCACTGAAGCTTTCTTT	CASAGGTEAFF
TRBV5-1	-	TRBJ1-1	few	TGCGCCAGCAGCTTGGCACAGACTAGAGTGAAGGCTTTCTTT	CASSLAQTRVKAFF
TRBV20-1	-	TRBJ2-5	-	TGCAGTGCTAGTTTGGACAGATCAGAGACCCAGTACTTC	CSASLDRSETQYF
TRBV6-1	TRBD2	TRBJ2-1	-	TGTGCCAGCGGATCAAAACTAGCGGGGGCCCCCTTGAGGCAGTTCTTC	CASGSKLAGAPLRQFF
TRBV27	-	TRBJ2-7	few	TGTGCCAGCCTGTTAGGGCACGAGCAGTACTTC	CASLLGHEQYF